This T cell receptor (beta chain) was captured by sequencing in a study of early T cells in non-severe SARS-CoV-2 infection. Study-level information: Bulk RNA isolated from unsorted whole blood underwent sequencing; chains were not paired. Study results and caveats: The study's VDJdb matching favored anti-spike CD8 responses and missed private and CD4 specificities.

TCRdb redid the calling of the 5' RACE reads with MiXCR, one entry per CDR3 protein. The sample holds more than 15,000 distinct CDR3 sequences, around 6% seen once. In its sample, this clonotype was seen many times. What it binds is not known. V dropped 6 bases and J dropped 2 bases, with 16 bases sitting between them. The germline gives CDR1 MNHNS, CDR2 SASEGT. The CDR3 runs to 15 residues. The chain has TRBV6-1 and TRBJ1-1; the D gene is possibly TRBD1 (6 bases). The specimen was whole blood, collected at baseline. The clonotype was recovered from an adult who was a healthcare worker with PCR-confirmed SARS-CoV-2 infection or an uninfected control (not recorded which). CDR3 coding DNA: TGTGCCAGCAGGCCTTTTTGGACAGCAAACACTGAAGCTTTCTTT. It yields the protein CASRPFWTANTEAFF.